This T cell receptor beta chain derives from a study of blood T cell repertoires in COVID-19. At the level of the study: PBMCs, B-cell-depleted T cells, or T cells provided the cDNA or gDNA that made up the material.

Germline V CDR1 and CDR2: MGHRA, YSYEKL. The CDR3 sequence is 15 residues long. V gave up 1 base and J gave up 2 bases, with 10 bases separating them. Generated by immunoSEQ multiplex PCR, the TCRdb table keeps only in-frame clones and is missing some. The table shows about 90,000 clones, with roughly four fifths occurring only once. What was sequenced was peripheral blood. This chain uses TRBV4-1 with TRBJ2-3; possibly TRBD1 for D (6 bases). The receptor was derived from a man aged 60 to 69 with acute or convalescent COVID-19. The CDR3 loop reads CASSQVQGPTDTQYF. As DNA, the CDR3 is TGCGCCAGCAGCCAAGTGCAGGGGCCCACAGATACGCAGTATTTT.